This TCR beta chain was retrieved from a study of OX40 agonist ivuxolimab in advanced cancers. Looking at the study overall: Ivuxolimab was an agonistic, fully human IgG2 monoclonal antibody directed against OX40 (CD134), a costimulatory receptor. Intravenous ivuxolimab was administered to patients every 2 weeks at six dose levels: 0.01, 0.1, 0.3, 1.5, 3 and 10 mg/kg. Of the 50 to 55 patients in dose escalation, about 20 had hepatocellular carcinoma, some 15 had melanoma, 9 had renal cell carcinoma and 9 had head and neck cancer. In the dose-escalation cohort, around four fifths of patients were male, and the mean age was roughly 60 years with a range of roughly 20 to 79. Patients were allowed to have had prior anti-PD-1, anti-PD-L1 or anti-CTLA-4 therapy, and roughly 40% of the dose-escalation patients had been treated with checkpoint inhibitors. Partial responses occurred in three dose-escalation patients, of whom one had hepatocellular carcinoma and two had cutaneous melanoma. The point of sequencing TCRbeta in the periphery was to test whether ivuxolimab changed TCR sequence diversity and drove clonal T-cell expansion. The paper covers the monotherapy dose-escalation part of the phase I ivuxolimab trial, which included N ≈ 50 patients.

Patients with a history of autoimmune disease or receiving systemic immunosuppression were excluded from the trial. Peripheral blood for TCR sequencing was drawn from every dose cohort at baseline, at cycle 4 day 1 and at cycle 7 day 1. Samples came from an open-label, multicenter, first-in-human phase I dose-escalation trial of ivuxolimab. Adults with locally advanced or metastatic melanoma, renal cell, hepatocellular, or head and neck squamous cell carcinoma were enrolled in the trial. CD4+ and CD8+ T cells were sorted separately from peripheral blood before TCR sequencing. V lost 1 base and J lost 5 bases, and the count of bases not matched to a germline gene is 6. The CDR3 runs 16 residues from the cysteine to the phenylalanine. Just the 48-base CDR3 DNA is kept, in frame starting at base 1. Based on the germline V gene, the CDR1 and CDR2 sequences are SGHRS and YFSETQ. Genomic DNA was extracted from sorted cells for sequencing of the TCRbeta CDR3 region. TCRbeta CDR3 regions were sequenced using the immunoSEQ Assay. TCRdb retrieved this table from immuneACCESS and kept in-frame rearrangements only. Not all clones are present; in checked studies, unresolved V genes account for under half, and no reason is known for the remainder. For this sample the table gives roughly 55,000 clones, of which 80% were detected only once. The ten largest account for 3.5% to 5.5% of the sample.

What the study reported, not specific to this receptor: At doses of 0.1 to 3.0 mg/kg, clonal expansion of both CD4+ and CD8+ T cells in blood was seen between baseline and week 6. Low levels of normalized T-cell clonal expansion were also seen in some nonresponding patients. In the 0.1-3.0 mg/kg groups, partial responders had among the lowest normalized peripheral clonal expansion, particularly in CD8+ T cells. The antigen specificity of the clonally expanded peripheral T cells was not determined. On average, CD8+ T cells showed more expanded clones than CD4+ T cells after ivuxolimab.

This clone was recorded only once. What antigen it recognizes has not been identified. Per-base quality was not reported, and no clone a single base away is much larger than it. The chain is encoded by TRBV5-1 joined to TRBJ2-1, and 10 junction bases match TRBD2. This clonotype was sampled from an adult with an advanced solid tumor such as melanoma, head and neck, liver or kidney cancer. The sequencing used CD4+ or CD8+ T cells sorted from blood, collected in a trial of the OX40 agonist ivuxolimab. The CDR3 region reads CASSLQAGGPNNEQFF. In nucleotides, the sequence is TGCGCCAGCAGCTTGCAAGCGGGAGGGCCGAACAATGAGCAGTTCTTC.